The T cell receptor (beta chain) described here comes from a study of control samples from healthy donors and cancer patients. Some clones are missing from TCRdb's copy, which holds only in-frame ones; the method was immunoSEQ multiplex PCR. The table has some 130,000 clones, 93% seen once; the top ten hold 1.5% to 2%. The CDR3 runs 13 residues. CDR1 is SGHAT and CDR2 is FQNNGV in the germline V gene. V lost 1 base, J lost 10 bases, and 8 bases lay in between. V gene TRBV11-2 combines with J gene TRBJ1-6; D unclear. The sequence came from a man in his fifties with head and neck cancer. The sequenced material came from PBMCs. CDR3 sequence (DNA): TGTGCCAGCAGCTTAGCCCAACGGTCACCCCTCCACTTT. Translated: CASSLAQRSPLHF.